The clone carrying this T cell receptor (beta chain) was recorded a few times. What it recognizes is unknown. A second roughly 7 to 12 cycle PCR used barcoded and J-beta primers. Every cDNA molecule bore a tag from a template-switch adaptor containing 12 random nucleotides. TCRdb reanalysed the 5' RACE reads using MiXCR and keeps one entry per CDR3 protein. The table records 450,000 to 700,000 distinct CDR3 sequences, approximately 30% of them present only once. This sample is part of a study of blood T cells in healthy people across ages. Study-level background: Roughly one uniquely barcoded beta molecule per two T cells was captured. Findings and limits, study-wide: TCR beta diversity per million T cells fell roughly linearly with age.

Trimming removed 2 bases at V and 10 bases at J, with 15 bases between. Germline V gene data show CDR1 as DFQATT and CDR2 as SNEGSKA (reference sequence). The CDR3 runs 13 residues. They isolated at least 6.5 million PBMCs from each sample. The genes are TRBV20-1 and TRBJ1-5; a possible D gene is TRBD1 (5 bases). This clonotype was sampled from a woman between 70 and 85 years old in good health. The sequencing input was blood. CDR3 sequence reads: CSARLTGVDPQHF. CDR3 in DNA: TGCAGTGCTAGATTGACGGGGGTAGACCCCCAGCATTTT.